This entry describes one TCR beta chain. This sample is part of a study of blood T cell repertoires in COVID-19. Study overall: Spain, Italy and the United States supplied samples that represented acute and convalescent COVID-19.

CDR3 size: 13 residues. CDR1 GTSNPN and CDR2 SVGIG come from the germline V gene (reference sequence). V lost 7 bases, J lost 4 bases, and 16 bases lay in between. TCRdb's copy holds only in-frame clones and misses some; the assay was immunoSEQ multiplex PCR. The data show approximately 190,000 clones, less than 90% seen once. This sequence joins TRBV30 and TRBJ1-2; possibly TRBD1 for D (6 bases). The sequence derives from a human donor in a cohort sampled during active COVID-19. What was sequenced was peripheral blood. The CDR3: CAFFSGAPYGYTF. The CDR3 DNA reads TGTGCCTTCTTTTCAGGGGCCCCCTATGGCTACACCTTC.